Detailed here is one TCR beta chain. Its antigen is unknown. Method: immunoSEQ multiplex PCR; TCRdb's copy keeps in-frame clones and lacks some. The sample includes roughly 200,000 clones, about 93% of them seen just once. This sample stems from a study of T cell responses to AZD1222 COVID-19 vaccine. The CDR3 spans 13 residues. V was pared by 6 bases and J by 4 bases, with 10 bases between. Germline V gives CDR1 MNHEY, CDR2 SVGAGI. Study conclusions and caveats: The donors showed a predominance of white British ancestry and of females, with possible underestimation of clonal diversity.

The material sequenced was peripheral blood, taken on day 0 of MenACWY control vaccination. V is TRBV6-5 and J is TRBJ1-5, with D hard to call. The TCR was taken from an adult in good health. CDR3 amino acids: CASSGPLNQPQHF. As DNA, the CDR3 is TGTGCCAGCAGCGGGCCCCTGAATCAGCCCCAGCATTTT.